This T cell receptor beta chain was sequenced for a study of T-cell memory formation after mild COVID-19. Across the whole study: Each donor largely had its own TCR clusters.

Study-wide results and caveats: Clones shrinking between day 15 and 85 showed a balanced CD4/CD8 split, and those that grew later tilted toward CD4+.

Turning to this clonotype: Its antigen remains unidentified.

Employing constant-segment primers, 5'RACE generated TCR alpha and TCR beta cDNA libraries bearing sample barcodes and UMIs. TCRdb used MiXCR to reprocess the 5' RACE reads, holding one entry per CDR3 protein. Among about 430,000 distinct CDR3 sequences listed, 20% to 25% were seen once. This CDR3 contains 14 residues. CDR1 and CDR2 from the germline V gene are LGHNA and YSLEER. Deletions cut 1 base from V and 8 bases from J, with 12 bases between. This chain links TRBV4-3 with TRBJ2-1, with unresolved D. Sequenced sample: PBMCs or a T cell subset sorted from them (not recorded which). This TCR came from an adult woman who had mild COVID-19 (a few samples of this study predate the infection). Cell type and time point are not known. The CDR3 DNA reads as TGCGCCAGCAGCCAAGTAGGACCGGGCTATGAGCAGTTCTTC. Translation gives CASSQVGPGYEQFF.